A single sample gave rise to the 25 T cell receptor beta chains below, sequenced in a study of shared clonotypes between healthy human individuals. Clones were read by immunoSEQ multiplex PCR, and TCRdb kept only the in-frame ones, dropping some. The profile shows roughly 650,000 clones, 95% to 98% of them singletons. Sequenced input: naive CD4+ T cells sorted from blood. Subset specified: CD45RA+ positively selected. The receptors were gathered from a woman in her twenties or thirties in good health.

Concerning this clone itself: This sample also contains other DNA sequences that code for the same CDR3. The V call is TRBV30, the J call TRBJ1-5; D is uncertain. V gave up 1 base and J gave up 2 bases, with 6 bases separating them. The CDR3 totals 13 residues. The V gene's germline CDR1 is GTSNPN and CDR2 SVGIG (reference sequence). In DNA, the CDR3 is TGTGCCTGGAGTGCGAGGGGCAATCAGCCCCAGCATTTT. It codes for CAWSARGNQPQHF. Full variable domain (rest looked up from reference TRBV30 and TRBJ1-5): SQTIHQWPATLVQPVGSPLSLECTVEGTSNPNLYWYRQAAGRGLQLLFYSVGIGQISSEVPQNLSASRPQDRQFILSSKKLLLSDSGFYLCAWSARGNQPQHFGDGTRLSIL.

V usage is TRBV19 and J usage is TRBJ2-1; D unresolved. The CDR3 spans 14 residues. The germline V and J ends were trimmed by 1 base and 4 bases, with 8 bases remaining between them. Germline-derived CDR1 and CDR2 are LNHDA and SQIVND (reference sequence). CDR3 nucleotides: TGTGCCAGTAGTATAGCAACCAATTACAATGAGCAGTTCTTC. Translating gives CASSIATNYNEQFF.

The rearrangement links TRBV7-2 to TRBJ1-1, with 7 positions matching TRBD1. The CDR3 sequence is 14 residues long. CDR1 and CDR2 (germline): SGHTA, FQGNSA. J was trimmed by 4 bases and V by 1 base; bases with no gene match: 3. CDR3: CASSLVGTATEAFF. The CDR3 region has the DNA TGTGCCAGCAGCTTAGTGGGGACAGCCACTGAAGCTTTCTTT.

The chain has TRBV27 and TRBJ2-3; TRBD2 matches 13 bases. The CDR3 is 18 residues long. From germline, CDR1 is MNHEY and CDR2 SMNVEV (reference sequence). Germline trimming cut 4 bases from V and 7 bases from J; bases unmatched to any gene: 14. This chain's CDR3 is CASSYQDPGLAGTYTQYF. The DNA of the CDR3 is TGTGCCAGCAGTTATCAAGACCCGGGACTAGCGGGAACTTATACGCAGTATTTT.

V usage is TRBV19 and J usage is TRBJ2-1; D is perhaps TRBD2 (5 bases). This CDR3 contains 17 residues. V was shortened by 7 bases and J by 7 bases, with 26 bases between the two germline ends. Germline CDR1 is LNHDA and CDR2 is SQIVND (reference sequence). CDR3 sequence (DNA): TGTGCCAGTAAAGTCCGATGGCAGGAGGAATTATTGAATGAGCAGTTCTTC. Translating it yields CASKVRWQEELLNEQFF.

This chain joins TRBV30 and TRBJ1-1; unclear D gene. From germline, CDR1 is GTSNPN and CDR2 SVGIG (reference sequence). The CDR3 extends over 13 amino acids. V was shortened by 0 bases and J by 6 bases, with 11 bases between the two germline ends. The chain's CDR3 is CAWSVRGLAEAFF. The CDR3 nucleotides read TGTGCCTGGAGTGTACGAGGTTTGGCTGAAGCTTTCTTT.

This clone occurred once. The chain employs TRBV18 and TRBJ2-4, with TRBD1 matching over 12 bases. Germline V gene lookup returns CDR1 KGHSH and CDR2 LQKENI. The CDR3 has 15 amino acids. With V trimmed by 3 bases and J by 8 bases, 5 bases remained unmatched. The CDR3 DNA reads TGTGCCAGCTCACCTGAGGGACAGGGGGCTCACATTCAGTACTTC. This encodes CASSPEGQGAHIQYF.

The genes are TRBV28 and TRBJ1-1; D is undetermined. The CDR3 runs 14 residues. The germline CDR1 and CDR2 sequences are MDHEN and SYDVKM. V lost 3 bases to trimming and J lost 4 bases, with 12 bases between them. CDR3: CASSLPFLGTEAFF. Here the CDR3 DNA reads TGTGCCAGCAGTTTGCCCTTCCTGGGCACTGAAGCTTTCTTT.

V gene TRBV27 combines with J gene TRBJ1-4, with 7 bases identical to TRBD1. This CDR3 has 17 amino acids. J gave up 0 bases and V 5 bases, and 9 bases lay outside the gene matches. Germline V gives CDR1 MNHEY, CDR2 SMNVEV (reference sequence). The CDR3 nucleotides read TGTGCCAGCAGTACAAAGGACAGGTTTGCAACTAATGAAAAACTGTTTTTT. It yields the protein CASSTKDRFATNEKLFF.

This chain joins TRBV5-1 and TRBJ2-3; 8 bases line up with TRBD1. CDR1 and CDR2 (germline): SGHRS, YFSETQ. After removal of 4 bases from V and 4 bases from J, the junction contained 8 bases not matched to a gene. The CDR3 sequence is 15 residues long. CDR3: CASSMGAGGADTQYF. Here the CDR3 DNA reads TGCGCCAGCAGCATGGGGGCAGGGGGCGCAGATACGCAGTATTTT.

The V call is TRBV19, the J call TRBJ2-7; perhaps D is TRBD1 or TRBD2 (5 bases each). Trimming shortened V by 7 bases and J by 5 bases, and 15 bases separated the two germline ends. This CDR3 has 13 residues. Germline lookup yields CDR1 LNHDA and CDR2 SQIVND (reference sequence). The CDR3 protein is CASTKGREHEQYF. The CDR3 DNA sequence: TGTGCCAGTACCAAAGGCAGGGAGCACGAGCAGTACTTC.

The CDR3 coding sequence is TGTGCCAGCAGCTTGGCGCAGGGGCCGGATACGCAGTATTTT. Protein product: CASSLAQGPDTQYF. This sequence joins TRBV5-4 and TRBJ2-3, with a possible D match to TRBD1 (6 bases). CDR3 length: 14 residues. Deletions cut 0 bases from V and 6 bases from J, with 11 bases between. Germline lookup yields CDR1 SGHNT and CDR2 YYREEE (reference sequence).

The rearrangement joins TRBV27 to TRBJ2-3, with a weak D call TRBD2 (5 bases). Trimming took off 6 bases at V and 6 bases at J, with 16 bases between the two ends. Germline V gene sequence: CDR1 MNHEY, CDR2 SMNVEV (reference sequence). This CDR3 comprises 14 residues. CDR3 nucleotide sequence: TGTGCCAGCAGCCGGGCGGGCTTCGGTGATACGCAGTATTTT. Encoded protein: CASSRAGFGDTQYF.

J is TRBJ2-2 and V is TRBV19, with TRBD2 matching over 16 bases. The V gene end was trimmed by 6 bases and the J gene end by 5 bases; junction bases not matched to a gene: 9. This CDR3 has 18 amino acids. CDR1 is LNHDA, CDR2 SQIVND, per germline (reference sequence). This chain's CDR3 is CASRGTSGRARSTGELFF. The CDR3 DNA reads as TGTGCCAGTAGAGGGACTAGCGGGAGGGCTAGGTCGACCGGGGAGCTGTTTTTT.

J is TRBJ1-1 and V is TRBV27, with 7 bases matching TRBD1. CDR1 is MNHEY and CDR2 is SMNVEV in the germline V gene (reference sequence). Trimming at V came to 6 bases and at J to 3 bases, leaving 7 bases not matched to a gene. This CDR3 is built from 14 residues. DNA of the CDR3: TGTGCCAGCAGAAAAGGGGGCCGGTACACTGAAGCTTTCTTT. Its translation: CASRKGGRYTEAFF.

Concerning this clone: This sample also contains other DNA sequences that code for the same CDR3. The V and J genes are TRBV6-5 and TRBJ2-7; D may be TRBD1 (5 bases). CDR1 and CDR2 (germline): MNHEY, SVGAGI. V shed 2 bases and J shed 5 bases, with 10 bases lying between them. This CDR3 is 13 amino acids long. The CDR3 protein is CASSYDRGHEQYF. The CDR3 DNA follows: TGTGCCAGCAGTTACGACAGAGGACACGAGCAGTACTTC.

The sample holds one count of this clone. The V and J genes are TRBV4-1 and TRBJ1-6; possible D gene TRBD1, 5 bases. The V gene lost 3 bases and the J gene lost 0 bases, with 9 bases spanning the gap. The CDR3 runs to 16 residues. Germline CDR1 MGHRA, CDR2 YSYEKL. The CDR3 bases are TGCGCCAGCAGCCACCGACAGAGCTCCTATAATTCACCCCTCCACTTT. Protein: CASSHRQSSYNSPLHF.

This chain links TRBV6-1 with TRBJ1-1; 11 bases align to TRBD1. The J segment lost 8 bases and the V segment lost 2 bases, leaving 4 bases of the junction unmatched. The CDR3 runs 14 residues. Germline-derived CDR1 and CDR2 are MNHNS and SASEGT. In nucleotides, the CDR3 is TGTGCCAGCAGTGAACCGGGACAGGGGGGAGAAGCTTTCTTT. Translation gives CASSEPGQGGEAFF.

The chain links TRBV21-1 to TRBJ1-2; whether TRBD1, the table's D call, matches the DNA was not checked. TRBV21-1 is marked as a pseudogene. The CDR3 length is 13 residues. CDR3 residues: CASSKRQVHGYTF. The CDR3 DNA is TGTGCCAGCAGCAAAAGACAGGTGCATGGCTACACCTTC.

The chain couples TRBV18 to TRBJ1-4; 7 nucleotides line up with TRBD1. Trimming removed 4 bases from V and 1 base from J; junction bases left unmatched: 3. CDR3 length: 15 residues. Germline values: CDR1 KGHSH, CDR2 LQKENI. DNA of the CDR3: TGTGCCAGCTCACAACGGACAGGAACTAATGAAAAACTGTTTTTT. Protein: CASSQRTGTNEKLFF.

The count of this clone is one. The V call is TRBV29-1, the J call TRBJ2-7; D possibly uses TRBD1 or TRBD2 (6 bases each). The CDR3 runs to 13 residues. V lost 7 bases and J 3 bases, leaving 16 bases between the germline ends. Germline lookup yields CDR1 SQVTM and CDR2 ANQGSEA. As DNA, the CDR3 is TGCAGCGGTGGTGGGGGGCGGAACTACGAGCAGTACTTC. Translation: CSGGGGRNYEQYF.

The chain combines TRBV29-1 with TRBJ2-7; TRBD1 is a possible D gene (6 bases). V lost 7 bases and J 3 bases, leaving 19 bases between the germline ends. CDR1 is SQVTM and CDR2 is ANQGSEA in the germline V gene. The CDR3 consists of 14 residues. The CDR3 DNA reads as TGCAGCGCAAACGAAAGGGGGTTGCTCTACGAGCAGTACTTC. This gives the protein CSANERGLLYEQYF.

This clone was counted once. J is TRBJ2-1 and V is TRBV19; 9 bases are a match to TRBD2. J gave up 6 bases and V 3 bases, and 3 bases lay outside the gene matches. The germline CDR1 and CDR2 sequences are LNHDA and SQIVND (reference sequence). This CDR3 has 14 residues. CDR3 sequence: CASSMKREVNEQFF. CDR3 coding DNA: TGTGCCAGTAGTATGAAGCGGGAGGTCAATGAGCAGTTCTTC.

This clone has only one observation. The chain links TRBV10-3 to TRBJ2-5, with 7 bases that match TRBD1. The end of the DNA aligns better with TRBJ2-7, so the J call may be wrong. This CDR3 contains 14 residues. Germline values: CDR1 ENHRY, CDR2 SYGVKD. CDR3 coding DNA: TGTGCCATCAGTGACCGGGACAGCTCTTACGAGCAGTACTTC. Protein product: CAISDRDSSYEQYF.

The chain links TRBV21-1 to TRBJ1-5. TRBV21-1 is given as a pseudogene. This CDR3 region has 10 residues. CDR3 sequence: CASRPGPQHF. The CDR3, as DNA: TGTGCCAGCAGGCCTGGACCCCAGCATTTT.